Here is one T cell receptor (beta chain) with its context. With 5 bases removed from V and 7 bases from J, the gap between germline ends came to 11 bases. The CDR3 totals 13 residues. Germline CDR1 and CDR2: LGHDT and YNNKEL (reference sequence). A Seattle source enrolled patients during active infection and followed them longitudinally. The sample belongs to a study of blood T cell repertoires in COVID-19. Background on the study: The study drew acute and convalescent COVID-19 samples from the United States, Italy and Spain.

Using immunoSEQ multiplex PCR, the repertoire was profiled, and TCRdb retains in-frame clones only, with some absent. The sample records roughly 160,000 clones, about 82% being singletons. The rearrangement joins TRBV3-1 (or the pseudogene TRBV3-2) to TRBJ2-2; a weak D match, TRBD1 (6 bases). Sequenced: peripheral blood. The clonotype originates from a woman aged 80 or older with COVID-19, enrolled during active disease. In DNA, the CDR3 is TGTGCCAGCAGCAACAGGGAGAACGGGGAGCTGTTTTTT. Encoded protein: CASSNRENGELFF.